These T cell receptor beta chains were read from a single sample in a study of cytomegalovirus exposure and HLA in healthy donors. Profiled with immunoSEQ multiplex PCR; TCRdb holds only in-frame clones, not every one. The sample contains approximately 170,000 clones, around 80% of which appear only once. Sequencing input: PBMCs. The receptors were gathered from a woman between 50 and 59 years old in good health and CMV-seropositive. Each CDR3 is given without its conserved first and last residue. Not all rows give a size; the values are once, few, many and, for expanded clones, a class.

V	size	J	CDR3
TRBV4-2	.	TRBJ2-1	ASSQVGDLAHEQF
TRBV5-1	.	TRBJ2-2	ASSFVRQGNTGELF
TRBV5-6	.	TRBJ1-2	ASSLNFGTGGYYGYT
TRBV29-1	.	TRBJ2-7	SVIGAHEQY
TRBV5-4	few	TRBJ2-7	ASSLQGGNEQY
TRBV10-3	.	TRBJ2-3	AISEGAGGPGKDTQY
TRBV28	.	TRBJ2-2	ASSQNTGELF
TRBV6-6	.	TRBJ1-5	ASSATGGADQPQH
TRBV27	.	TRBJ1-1	ASIPRGGWGTEAF
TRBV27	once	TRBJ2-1	ASSLLPSGGFSSYNEQF
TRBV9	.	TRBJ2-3	ASSDGPKGNTQY
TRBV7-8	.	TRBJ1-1	ASSLPGREAF
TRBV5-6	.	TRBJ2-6	ASSGLSGANVLT
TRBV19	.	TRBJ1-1	ASRTGGHTEAF
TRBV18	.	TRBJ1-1	ASSPQGAGTEAF
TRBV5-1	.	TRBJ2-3	ASSLTGNAAQY
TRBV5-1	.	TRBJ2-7	ASHDRTSGPYEQY
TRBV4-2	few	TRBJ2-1	ASSQDLGANEQF
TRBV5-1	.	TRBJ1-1	ASSLTGYRERGTEAF
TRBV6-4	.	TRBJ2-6	ASRSGANVLT
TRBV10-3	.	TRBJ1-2	AISPGQGEGYT
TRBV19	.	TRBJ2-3	ASSRRRQGNTDTQY
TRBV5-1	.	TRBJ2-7	ASSPTALAGSRREQY
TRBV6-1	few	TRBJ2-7	ASRPGNPYEQY
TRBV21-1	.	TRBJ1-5	ASSKPIMCNQPQH
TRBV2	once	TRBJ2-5	ASCSTGGRGQTQY
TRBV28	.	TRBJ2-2	ASSLGLAGNTGELF
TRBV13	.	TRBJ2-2	ASSLREKGAGGPTGELF
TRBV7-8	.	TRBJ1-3	ASSEWTGRNTIY
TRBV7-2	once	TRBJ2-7	ASPGGTGDGQY
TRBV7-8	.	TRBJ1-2	ASSGSSVVSGGYGYT
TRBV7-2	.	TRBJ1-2	ASSPIATGGAGYT